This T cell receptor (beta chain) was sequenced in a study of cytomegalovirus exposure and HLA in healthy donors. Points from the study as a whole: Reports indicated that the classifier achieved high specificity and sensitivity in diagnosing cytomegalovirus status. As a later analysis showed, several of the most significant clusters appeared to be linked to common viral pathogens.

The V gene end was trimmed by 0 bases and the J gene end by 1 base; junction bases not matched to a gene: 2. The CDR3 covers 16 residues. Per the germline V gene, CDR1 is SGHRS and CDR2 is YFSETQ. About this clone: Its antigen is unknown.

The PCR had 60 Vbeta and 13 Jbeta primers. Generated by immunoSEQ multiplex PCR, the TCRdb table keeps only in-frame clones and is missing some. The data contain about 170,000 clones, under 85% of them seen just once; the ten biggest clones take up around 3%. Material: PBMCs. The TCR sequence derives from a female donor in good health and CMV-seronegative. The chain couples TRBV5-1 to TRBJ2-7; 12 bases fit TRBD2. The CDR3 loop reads CASSLASGRGSYEQYF. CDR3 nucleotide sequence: TGCGCCAGCAGCTTGGCTAGCGGGAGGGGTTCCTACGAGCAGTACTTC.